The clone carrying this TCR beta chain was counted ten times or more. These data originate in a study of Graves' ophthalmopathy and Graves' hyperthyroidism. Sampling about 10 ml of fresh peripheral blood provided the PBMCs. Amplification of the TCR beta CDR3 regions used RNA transcripts (as template). After a first-round RT-PCR with HTBI primers, a second-round multiplex PCR was run. Via MiXCR, TCRdb re-called the multiplex PCR reads, giving one row per CDR3 protein. The data hold more than 300,000 distinct CDR3 sequences, with over 15% observed a single time. Germline CDR1 and CDR2: SGHTA and FQGNSA. The V gene end was trimmed by 2 bases and the J gene end by 4 bases; junction bases not matched to a gene: 17. The CDR3 is 20 amino acids.

This chain joins TRBV7-2 and TRBJ2-2; 9 positions match TRBD2. Sequenced: peripheral blood. This receptor was obtained from a woman under 30 with stable Graves' hyperthyroidism. In nucleotides, the CDR3 is TGTGCCAGCAGCTTACGGTATGGGCGGGGGGGCCGCCGAAGCACCGGGGAGCTGTTTTTT. Translation: CASSLRYGRGGRRSTGELFF.